This T cell receptor beta chain comes out of a study of CD8 T cells in ankylosing spondylitis. General study results and limits: It appeared that ankylosing spondylitis blood was characterized by a TCR beta motif of under ten highly homologous variants. Reported data indicate significant enrichment of disease-linked clones within matched ankylosing spondylitis synovial fluid.

TCRdb used MiXCR to reprocess the 5' RACE reads, holding one entry per CDR3 protein. The sample contains approximately 400,000 distinct CDR3 sequences, 17% of which appear only once. The CDR3 spans 13 residues. V dropped 6 bases and J dropped 6; count of bases not matched to a gene: 5. Germline V gene sequence: CDR1 SNHLY, CDR2 FYNNEI. This clonotype was picked up a small number of times. Its antigen remains unidentified. This receptor was taken from a male donor with ankylosing spondylitis. The V call is TRBV2, the J call TRBJ2-3; 8 nucleotides match TRBD2. The sequenced sample consisted of blood, either unsorted or a sorted T cell fraction (not recorded which). The CDR3 bases are TGTGCCAGCAGCCTACGACTAGCGGATACGCAGTATTTT. Residues: CASSLRLADTQYF.